One and the same sample provided the 26 T cell receptor beta chains below, sequenced in a study of identical twins. In TCRdb, the 5' RACE reads were re-called with MiXCR into one record per CDR3 protein. Here the sample spans about 700,000 distinct CDR3 sequences, around 6% being singletons. Sequenced: naive T cells sorted from blood. The receptors come from a man aged 18 to 29 in good health.

A few counts support this clonotype. This sequence joins TRBV12-3 or TRBV12-4 and TRBJ2-2, with 10 bases fitting TRBD2. Trimming cost V 5 bases and J 6 bases; bases outside gene matches: 9. The CDR3 totals 16 residues. CDR3 sequence: CASSHWTSGGAGELFF. CDR3 sequence (DNA): TGTGCCAGCAGTCATTGGACTAGCGGCGGAGCCGGGGAGCTGTTTTTT.

This clonotype was seen many times. V gene TRBV20-1 combines with J gene TRBJ2-1; TRBD2 aligns across 14 bases. The CDR3 is made up of 14 amino acids. Looked up from germline, CDR1 is DFQATT and CDR2 is SNEGSKA (reference sequence). J was trimmed by 9 bases and V by 3 bases; bases with no gene match: 4. The chain's CDR3 is CSASGLAGGGEQFF. The CDR3 DNA reads TGCAGTGCTAGCGGACTAGCGGGAGGTGGTGAGCAGTTCTTC.

In this sample, this clonotype turned up a few times. This chain uses TRBV30 with TRBJ1-2; D ambiguous. V gave up 2 bases and J gave up 4 bases, with 8 bases separating them. Germline V gene sequence: CDR1 GTSNPN, CDR2 SVGIG (reference sequence). CDR3 length: 12 residues. The CDR3 DNA follows: TGTGCCTGGAGTCGGGAGACCTATGGCTACACCTTC. Its protein product is CAWSRETYGYTF.

This clonotype was recorded many times. The gene calls are TRBV20-1 and TRBJ1-1, with unresolved D. The CDR3 extends over 14 amino acids. V lost 1 base, J lost 6 bases, and 15 bases lay in between. Germline V gene lookup returns CDR1 DFQATT and CDR2 SNEGSKA (reference sequence). DNA for the CDR3: TGCAGTGCTAGAGGGGAGGGTATGATATCTGAAGCTTTCTTT. Translating gives CSARGEGMISEAFF.

This clonotype has ten or more counts. This chain joins TRBV14 and TRBJ1-1; D is undetermined. Trimming took 2 bases from V and 0 from J, leaving 4 bases between them. The CDR3 has 13 residues. From germline, CDR1 is SGHDN and CDR2 FVKESK. CDR3 region: CASSQKVNTEAFF. The CDR3 DNA follows: TGTGCCAGCAGCCAAAAAGTGAACACTGAAGCTTTCTTT.

This clonotype was picked up many times. The gene calls are TRBV12-3 or TRBV12-4 and TRBJ2-1; 15 bases match TRBD2. The V and J ends lost 4 bases and 0 bases, in that order; junction bases with no gene match: 7. The CDR3 sequence is 19 residues long. The CDR3 coding sequence is TGTGCCAGCAGTTCCCGGACTAGCGGGAGGGCCTTCTCCTACAATGAGCAGTTCTTC. Translated, it gives CASSSRTSGRAFSYNEQFF.

At least ten counts were recorded for this clonotype. The chain links TRBV20-1 to TRBJ2-3; 12 positions match TRBD2. The CDR3 runs to 18 residues. The germline V gene has CDR1 DFQATT and CDR2 SNEGSKA (reference sequence). V shed 0 bases and J 5 bases; nucleotides not matched to a gene: 12. For the CDR3, the DNA is TGCAGTGCTAGAGATTACGGACTAGCGGGGCTCCTGGGAGATACGCAGTATTTT. As protein: CSARDYGLAGLLGDTQYF.

The chain joins TRBV12-3 or TRBV12-4 to TRBJ2-3, with 11 bases that match TRBD1. The CDR3 spans 15 residues. The junction had 6 bases not matched to a gene; V was cut back by 5 bases and J by 5 bases. CDR3 sequence reads: CASSPDRGREDTQYF. The CDR3 DNA is TGTGCCAGCAGTCCGGACAGGGGGCGCGAAGATACGCAGTATTTT.

This chain links TRBV27 with TRBJ2-5, with TRBD2 matching 7 bases. Per germline, CDR1 MNHEY and CDR2 SMNVEV (reference sequence). V lost 6 bases and J lost 2; bases outside the gene matches: 18. The CDR3 totals 18 residues. CDR3 bases: TGTGCCAGCAGACTATATCCTAGATTACTAGCGCCACAAGAGACCCAGTACTTC. Translating gives CASRLYPRLLAPQETQYF.

This clonotype was picked up a small number of times. This chain connects TRBV6-5 to TRBJ1-6, with TRBD1 as a possible D gene (5 bases). Germline V gene data show CDR1 as MNHEY and CDR2 as SVGAGI. Trimming shortened V by 2 bases and J by 6 bases, and 8 bases separated the two germline ends. There are 14 residues in the CDR3. CDR3 nucleotides: TGTGCCAGCAGTTACATGGGGGTTAATTCACCCCTCCACTTT. Translating it yields CASSYMGVNSPLHF.

This clonotype has ten or more counts. The V and J genes are TRBV12-3 or TRBV12-4 and TRBJ2-1; TRBD1 is a possible D gene (6 bases). V was shortened by 7 bases and J by 4 bases, with 23 bases between the two germline ends. The CDR3 length is 17 residues. CDR3 bases: TGTGCCAGCAAACGTTCGGTCCTCGGACAGCGATACAATGAGCAGTTCTTC. Its translation: CASKRSVLGQRYNEQFF.

This clonotype was observed a handful of times. The rearrangement joins TRBV6-1 to TRBJ2-2; 10 bases match TRBD1. The CDR3 length is 16 residues. V lost 7 bases, J lost 0 bases, and 5 bases stayed unmatched. Per the germline V gene, CDR1 is MNHNS and CDR2 is SASEGT. The CDR3: CASNIGQGANTGELFF. CDR3 nucleotide sequence: TGTGCCAGCAATATTGGACAGGGGGCGAACACCGGGGAGCTGTTTTTT.

The chain uses TRBV11-2 and TRBJ2-7; TRBD2 matches 14 bases. V lost 4 bases, J lost 5 bases, and 4 bases stayed unmatched. This CDR3 comprises 15 residues. In germline, CDR1 is SGHAT, CDR2 FQNNGV. CDR3 protein: CASSWGTSGSDEQYF. In DNA, the CDR3 is TGTGCCAGCAGCTGGGGGACTAGCGGGAGTGACGAGCAGTACTTC.

This clonotype was seen a few times. The rearrangement links TRBV5-1 to TRBJ2-7; 13 nucleotides align to TRBD2. Per germline, CDR1 SGHRS and CDR2 YFSETQ. The V gene end was trimmed by 4 bases and the J gene end by 2 bases; junction bases not matched to a gene: 12. The CDR3 loop spans 18 amino acids. The DNA of the CDR3 is TGCGCCAGCAGCCCGGACCCACTAGCGGGAGGGGTAACCTACGAGCAGTACGTC. Translating it yields CASSPDPLAGGVTYEQYV.

Notes on this clonotype: Just one base apart from a much larger clone, this may be a read error. The chain is built from TRBV6-1 and TRBJ1-5; 7 bases are a match to TRBD1. Germline trimming cut 2 bases from V and 2 bases from J; bases unmatched to any gene: 6. Per the germline V gene, CDR1 is MNHNS and CDR2 is SASEGT. The CDR3 consists of 16 residues. The DNA of the CDR3 is TGTGCCAGCAGTGAAAACAGGGGCTTGGGCAATCAGCCCCAGCATTTT. Encoded protein: CASSENRGLGNQPQHF.

This clonotype was seen many times. CDR3 sequence reads: CAIQDVQGWSYEQYF. DNA for the CDR3: TGTGCCATCCAAGACGTTCAGGGTTGGTCCTACGAGCAGTACTTC. V is TRBV28 and J is TRBJ2-7; maybe TRBD1 (5 bases). V gave up 10 bases and J gave up 1 base, with 20 bases separating them. CDR3 length equals 15 residues. Germline CDR1 reads MDHEN; CDR2 reads SYDVKM.

This clonotype came up many times. The chain employs TRBV18 and TRBJ2-1; weak D call: TRBD1 (6 bases). Trimming removed 3 bases at V and 3 bases at J, with 9 bases between. CDR3 length: 14 amino acids. Germline V CDR1 and CDR2: KGHSH, LQKENI. CDR3 loop: CASSPGTNYNEQFF. The CDR3 DNA follows: TGTGCCAGCTCACCCGGGACAAACTACAATGAGCAGTTCTTC.

This clonotype was observed a few times. The chain carries TRBV7-9 and TRBJ2-7; 8 bases match TRBD2. This CDR3 has 14 residues. The germline gives CDR1 SEHNR, CDR2 FQNEAQ (reference sequence). V was pared by 1 base and J by 3 bases, with 2 bases of the junction left unmatched. CDR3: CASSLGTSFYEQYV. The CDR3 region has the DNA TGTGCCAGCAGCTTAGGGACTAGCTTCTACGAGCAGTACGTC.

This clonotype was detected only a few times. The chain recombines TRBV11-3 with TRBJ1-1, with D uncertain. CDR1 is SGHNT and CDR2 is YENEEA in the germline V gene. The V gene lost 5 bases and the J gene lost 10 bases, with 14 bases spanning the gap. There are 12 residues in the CDR3. This CDR3 is CASSPAPGLAFF. The CDR3 DNA sequence: TGTGCCAGCAGCCCCGCCCCAGGTTTAGCTTTCTTT.

Only a few counts were recorded for this clonotype. This chain links TRBV19 with TRBJ2-2; D is unclear. The length of the CDR3 is 15 residues. Germline loops: CDR1 LNHDA, CDR2 SQIVND (reference sequence). The V end was cut by 3 bases, the J end by 3 bases, with 11 bases between. The CDR3 DNA reads TGTGCCAGTAGTATCCGGGCGCGTGACACCGGGGAGCTGTTTTTT. Translating gives CASSIRARDTGELFF.

V usage is TRBV18 and J usage is TRBJ2-5; 7 bases match TRBD1. This CDR3 has 18 residues. Germline V CDR1 and CDR2: KGHSH, LQKENI. The J segment lost 3 bases and the V segment lost 0 bases, leaving 13 bases of the junction unmatched. The CDR3 is CASSPPTVVRQGKETQYF. The DNA of the CDR3 is TGTGCCAGCTCACCACCGACTGTAGTGCGACAGGGTAAAGAGACCCAGTACTTC.

V gene TRBV9 combines with J gene TRBJ2-5; D is perhaps TRBD1 (6 bases). The DNA end lines up better with TRBJ2-1; the J call may be wrong. Germline V CDR1 and CDR2: SGDLS, YYNGEE. CDR3 length equals 13 residues. The CDR3 DNA reads as TGTGCCAGCAGCGAGGCAGGGGTGGAGACCCAGTTCTTC. Amino acids: CASSEAGVETQFF.

The V gene is TRBV4-2, the J gene TRBJ2-1, with TRBD1 identical over 8 bases. The trim removed 8 bases at V and 7 bases at J, leaving 4 bases unmatched. This CDR3 contains 12 residues. The germline CDR1 and CDR2 sequences are LGHNA and YNFKEQ. CDR3 sequence (DNA): TGTGCCAGCGGGACAGGCATGAATGAGCAGTTCTTC. This gives the protein CASGTGMNEQFF.

In its sample, this clonotype was seen a few times. The rearrangement uses TRBV3-1 and TRBJ2-7; the D gene is possibly TRBD2 (5 bases). The length of the CDR3 is 13 residues. Germline CDR1 reads LGHDT; CDR2 reads YNNKEL (reference sequence). Trimming left V 4 bases short and J 3 bases short, with 10 bases between. The CDR3 protein is CASSRTEGYEQYF. The CDR3 nucleotides are TGTGCCAGCAGCCGGACTGAAGGCTACGAGCAGTACTTC.

This clonotype was recorded many times. The germline gene is not matched at one end of the junction; a read error may be the cause. The chain recombines TRBV5-1 with TRBJ2-5; D is undetermined. The CDR3 contains 12 residues. Germline CDR1 SGHRS, CDR2 YFSETQ. CDR3 in DNA: TGTGCCAGCAGTTTAGTGTCCGAGACCCAGTACTTC. It translates to CASSLVSETQYF.

The gene calls are TRBV18 and TRBJ1-2; D might be TRBD1 (5 bases). V was trimmed by 4 bases and J by 6 bases, leaving 12 bases between them. The CDR3 covers 13 residues. The germline V gene has CDR1 KGHSH and CDR2 LQKENI. CDR3 in amino acids: CASSLTAGDGYTF. The CDR3 bases are TGTGCCAGCTCACTGACAGCGGGAGATGGCTACACCTTC. The variable domain in full, completed from reference TRBV18 and TRBJ1-2, reads NAGVMQNPRHLVRRRGQEARLRCSPMKGHSHVYWYRQLPEEGLKFMVYLQKENIIDESGMPKERFSAEFPKEGPSILRIQQVVRGDSAAYFCASSLTAGDGYTFGSGTRLTVV.